This entry concerns a single TCR beta chain. Its antigen is currently unknown. This entry belongs to a study of identifying expanded T cells in peripheral blood. Study outcomes and limitations: About 1.2 clones differed between technical replicates, versus approximately 17 and 20 over time. Clone count variance between approximately 2-week samples rose with total template count.

The data were produced by immunoSEQ multiplex PCR, yet TCRdb's version contains in-frame clones alone and is incomplete. This table holds around 120,000 clones, roughly 82% found once. During the collection period, no donor immune events like infections were recorded. The receptor was derived from a person aged 18 to 75 in good health. The sequencing input was blood.

CDR3 sequence (DNA): TGTGCCAGCTCACAGGGGCGTGGCGGGGAGCTGTTTTTT. Translating gives CASSQGRGGELFF. The J gene is TRBJ2-2, the V gene TRBV18, with a tentative D call TRBD1 (5 bases). Trimming removed 4 bases at V and 7 bases at J, with 10 bases between. The CDR3 covers 13 residues. The germline V gene has CDR1 KGHSH and CDR2 LQKENI. The full variable domain, with the rest looked up from reference TRBV18 and TRBJ2-2, is NAGVMQNPRHLVRRRGQEARLRCSPMKGHSHVYWYRQLPEEGLKFMVYLQKENIIDESGMPKERFSAEFPKEGPSILRIQQVVRGDSAAYFCASSQGRGGELFFGEGSRLTVL.